The T cell receptor (beta chain) under discussion was sequenced for a study of blood T cell repertoires in COVID-19. At the level of the study: T cells, B-cell-depleted T cells, or PBMCs provided the cDNA or gDNA that served as material.

This CDR3 region has 12 residues. CDR1 and CDR2 (germline): SEHNR, FQNEAQ (reference sequence). Here immunoSEQ multiplex PCR was the method, and the copy in TCRdb shows in-frame clones only, minus some. The sample holds tens of thousands of clones, 90% to 95% seen once. Turning to this clone: One junction end disagrees with the germline gene, perhaps due to a read error.

The sequenced sample was peripheral blood. This TCR derives from a woman between 45 and 65 years old in a cohort sampled during active COVID-19. The chain combines TRBV7-9 with TRBJ1-2; TRBD1 is a possible D gene (5 bases). The CDR3 coding sequence is TGTGCCAGCAGCTTAGCGGCGGGGGACTTCGCCTTC. As protein: CASSLAAGDFAF.